This T cell receptor (beta chain) was identified during a study of T cell repertoires in cytomegalovirus infection. TCRdb re-called the reads with MiXCR, one entry per CDR3 protein. Here the sample spans around 900,000 distinct CDR3 sequences, roughly 30% being singletons. Concerning this clonotype: The antigen remains unidentified. A much larger clone is a single base away; this may be a read error.

Study-wide results and caveats: In two of eight donors, the top clonotype was HLA-C-restricted CMV-specific. There were carriers of CMV plus the relevant HLA, and cumulative public TCR beta family frequency identified them.

The CDR3 is 17 amino acids. V gave up 5 bases and J gave up 0 bases, with 17 bases separating them. Germline values: CDR1 SGHVS, CDR2 FNYEAQ. This clonotype originated in a human donor in good health (CMV status not recorded). Some clones in this sample may be carry-over from other donors' samples. The source was cultured CD8+ T cells from PBMCs, collected from culture after CMV antigen stimulation. The chain couples TRBV7-6 to TRBJ2-1; perhaps D is TRBD1 or TRBD2 (5 bases each). The CDR3 nucleotides read TGTGCCAGCAGCCTTAGGGACGAATGGAGCTCCTACAATGAGCAGTTCTTC. Protein sequence: CASSLRDEWSSYNEQFF.